Listed below are T cell receptor beta chains from one sample, sequenced in a study of blood T cell repertoires in COVID-19. Produced via immunoSEQ multiplex PCR; TCRdb's table is partial and in-frame only. The sample yields some 180,000 clones, around 90% seen once. Specimen: peripheral blood. The receptor set was obtained from a man aged 50-60 years with acute or convalescent COVID-19. CDR3s include the opening cysteine and the closing phenylalanine or tryptophan. A D gene is named only where the DNA matches it firmly. The size of a clone is reported for some rows only, either as once, few or many, or as a class for expanded clones.

TRBJ1-5 - - TRBV4-2 TGTGCCAGCAGCCAAGAGGTGAGGGGAGGGGGTCGCAATCAGCCCCAGCATTTT CASSQEVRGGGRNQPQHF
TRBJ1-1 TRBD1 - TRBV10-3 TGTGCCACCCTGGGACAGGAGAACACTGAAGCTTTCTTT CATLGQENTEAFF
TRBJ2-1 TRBD1 - TRBV27 TGTGCCAGCAGTTTGGGGACAGGGACCTACAATGAGCAGTTCTTC CASSLGTGTYNEQFF
TRBJ1-1 - - TRBV28 TGTGCCAGCAGTTTATCTCTGAACAGGGCTTTAGGCACTGAAGCTTTCTTT CASSLSLNRALGTEAFF
TRBJ1-6 - - TRBV2 TGTGCCAGCAGTCCTCGGCCGAGGAATTCACCCCTCCACTTT CASSPRPRNSPLHF
TRBJ2-1 TRBD2 - TRBV30 TGTGCCTGGAGCCTAACAAATAGCGGGATTCACAATGAGCAGTTCTTC CAWSLTNSGIHNEQFF
TRBJ2-1 - - TRBV30 TGTGCCTGGAGTGTACGAGAGCGCTCCTACAATGAGCAGTTCTTC CAWSVRERSYNEQFF
TRBJ1-1 - - TRBV10-1 TGCGCCAGCAGTCTCAGGGTTAACTCTGAAGCTTTCTTT CASSLRVNSEAFF
TRBJ2-1 TRBD2 - TRBV7-2 TGTGCCAGCAGCTTAGGGGCTAGCGGGGGGGGCACCTACAATGAGCAGTTCTTC CASSLGASGGGTYNEQFF
TRBJ1-5 TRBD1 - TRBV5-5 TGTGCCAGCAGCCCCTGGACAGGGAACAATCAGCCCCAGCATTTT CASSPWTGNNQPQHF
TRBJ2-5 TRBD1 - TRBV7-3 TGTGCCAGCAGCCCCAGACAGGGTCGCCGGGAGACCCAGTACTTC CASSPRQGRRETQYF
TRBJ2-2 - - TRBV11-2 TGTGCCAGCAGCTTAGTGCAGGGGGGCACCGGGGAGCTGTTTTTT CASSLVQGGTGELFF
TRBJ2-3 TRBD1 - TRBV4-2 TGTGCCAGCAGCCGCGAACTGGGGACAGGAGGAGATACGCAGTATTTT CASSRELGTGGDTQYF
TRBJ1-6 - few TRBV5-1 TGCGCCAGCAGCTTGGATGGCTCATATAATTCACCCCTCCACTTT CASSLDGSYNSPLHF
TRBJ1-1 TRBD1 - TRBV5-6 TGTGCCAGCAGCCCGAGGACAGGGTTGGGTACTGAAGCTTTCTTT CASSPRTGLGTEAFF
TRBJ1-6 - - TRBV15 TGTGCCACCAGCAGAGATAGGGGGTCGCAGTTACCCCTCCACTTT CATSRDRGSQLPLHF
TRBJ2-4 TRBD1 - TRBV18 TGTGCCAGCTCACAGGGACAGGAAGGGGGGCACATTCAGTACTTC CASSQGQEGGHIQYF
TRBJ1-6 - - TRBV11-3 TGTGCCAGCAGCATAGATGCGTATTCACCCCTCCACTTT CASSIDAYSPLHF
TRBJ2-5 - - TRBV7-9 TGTGCCAGCAGCCCCCCCTTTAGTTCCACGGAGACCCAGTACTTC CASSPPFSSTETQYF